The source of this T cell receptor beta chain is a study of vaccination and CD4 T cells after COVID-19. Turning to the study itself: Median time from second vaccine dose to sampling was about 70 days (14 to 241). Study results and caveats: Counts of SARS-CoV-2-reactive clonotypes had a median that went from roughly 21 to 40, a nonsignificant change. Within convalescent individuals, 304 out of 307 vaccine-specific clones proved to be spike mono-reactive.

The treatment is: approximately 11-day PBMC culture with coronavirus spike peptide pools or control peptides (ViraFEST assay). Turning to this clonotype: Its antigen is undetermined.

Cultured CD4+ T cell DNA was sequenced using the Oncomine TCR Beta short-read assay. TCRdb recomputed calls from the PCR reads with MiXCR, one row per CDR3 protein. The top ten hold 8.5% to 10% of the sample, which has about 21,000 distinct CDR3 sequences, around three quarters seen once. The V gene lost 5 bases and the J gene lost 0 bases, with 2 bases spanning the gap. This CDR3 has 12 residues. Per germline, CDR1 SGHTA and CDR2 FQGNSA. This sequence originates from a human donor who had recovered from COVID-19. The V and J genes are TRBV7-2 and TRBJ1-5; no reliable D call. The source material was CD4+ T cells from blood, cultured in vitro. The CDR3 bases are TGTGCCAGCAGCAATAGCAATCAGCCCCAGCATTTT. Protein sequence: CASSNSNQPQHF. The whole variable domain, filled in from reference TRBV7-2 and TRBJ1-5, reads GAGVSQSPSNKVTEKGKDVELRCDPISGHTALYWYRQSLGQGLEFLIYFQGNSAPDKSGLPSDRFSAERTGGSVSTLTIQRTQQEDSAVYLCASSNSNQPQHFGDGTRLSIL.